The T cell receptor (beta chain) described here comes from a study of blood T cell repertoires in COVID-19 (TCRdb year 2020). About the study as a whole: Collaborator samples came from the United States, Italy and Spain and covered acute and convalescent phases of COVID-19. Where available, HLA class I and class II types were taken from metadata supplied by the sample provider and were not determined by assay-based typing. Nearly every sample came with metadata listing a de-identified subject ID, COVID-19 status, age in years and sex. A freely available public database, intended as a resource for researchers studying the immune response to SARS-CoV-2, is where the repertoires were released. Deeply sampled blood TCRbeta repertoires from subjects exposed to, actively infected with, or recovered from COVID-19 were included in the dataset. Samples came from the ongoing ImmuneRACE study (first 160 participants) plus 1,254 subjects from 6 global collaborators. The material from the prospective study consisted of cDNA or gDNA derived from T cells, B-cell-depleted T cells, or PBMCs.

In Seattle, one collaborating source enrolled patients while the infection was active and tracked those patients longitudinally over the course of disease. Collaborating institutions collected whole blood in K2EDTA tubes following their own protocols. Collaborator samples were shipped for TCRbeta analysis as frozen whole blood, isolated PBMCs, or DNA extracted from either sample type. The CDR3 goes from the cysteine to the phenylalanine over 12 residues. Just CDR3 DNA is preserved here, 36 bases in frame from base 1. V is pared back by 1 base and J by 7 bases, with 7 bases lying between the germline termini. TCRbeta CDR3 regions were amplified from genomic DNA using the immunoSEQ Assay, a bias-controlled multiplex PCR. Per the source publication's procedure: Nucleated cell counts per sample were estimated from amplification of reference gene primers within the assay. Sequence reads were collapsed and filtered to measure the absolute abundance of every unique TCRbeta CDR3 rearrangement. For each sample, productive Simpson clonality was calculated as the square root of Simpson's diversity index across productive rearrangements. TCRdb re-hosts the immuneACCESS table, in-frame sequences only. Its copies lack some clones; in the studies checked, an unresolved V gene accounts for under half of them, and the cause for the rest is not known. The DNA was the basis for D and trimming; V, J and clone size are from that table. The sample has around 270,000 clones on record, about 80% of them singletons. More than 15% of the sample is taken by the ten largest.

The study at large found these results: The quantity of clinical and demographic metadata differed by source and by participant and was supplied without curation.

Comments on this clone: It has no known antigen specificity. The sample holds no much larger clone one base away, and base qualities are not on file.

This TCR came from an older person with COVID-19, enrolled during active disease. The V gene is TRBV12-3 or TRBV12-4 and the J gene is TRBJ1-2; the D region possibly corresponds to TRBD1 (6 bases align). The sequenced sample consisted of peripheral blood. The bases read TGTGCCAGCAGTTTAGACAGGGTTGGCTACACCTTC. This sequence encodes CASSLDRVGYTF.